Each of the 23 T cell receptor beta chains below was sequenced from the same sample in a study of blood T cell repertoires in COVID-19. Clones were read by immunoSEQ multiplex PCR, and TCRdb kept only the in-frame ones, dropping some. The sample contains 350,000 or so clones, around 87% of which appear only once. Sequencing was performed on peripheral blood. These receptors all come from a woman younger than 45 with COVID-19, enrolled during active disease.

The chain has TRBV9 and TRBJ2-3; 12 bases line up with TRBD1. The CDR3 consists of 16 residues. Germline V CDR1 and CDR2: SGDLS, YYNGEE. Trimming took 4 bases from V and 3 from J; bases not matched to a gene: 6. The CDR3 nucleotides are TGTGCCAGCAGCCCTCGGGACAGGGGGCAGACAGATACGCAGTATTTT. This translates into CASSPRDRGQTDTQYF.

The chain uses TRBV5-6 and TRBJ1-1; D is possibly TRBD1 (5 bases). Germline lookup yields CDR1 SGHDT and CDR2 YYEEEE. There are 13 residues in the CDR3. Trimming left V 4 bases short and J 5 bases short, with 12 bases between. CDR3 region: CASSQQGRTEAFF. As DNA, the CDR3 is TGTGCCAGCAGCCAGCAGGGAAGGACTGAAGCTTTCTTT.

The CDR3, as DNA: TGTGCCAGCTCACCCCTTCCAGGCCTTCCTAACTATGGCTACACCTTC. It translates to CASSPLPGLPNYGYTF. The chain uses TRBV18 and TRBJ1-2; D remains ambiguous. The CDR3 is 16 residues long. V was cut by 3 bases and J by 0 bases, with 14 bases left in between. Per germline, CDR1 KGHSH and CDR2 LQKENI. Looking up the rest from reference TRBV18 and TRBJ1-2 gives the full variable domain: NAGVMQNPRHLVRRRGQEARLRCSPMKGHSHVYWYRQLPEEGLKFMVYLQKENIIDESGMPKERFSAEFPKEGPSILRIQQVVRGDSAAYFCASSPLPGLPNYGYTFGSGTRLTVV.

The rearrangement links TRBV28 to TRBJ2-7, with D unresolved. The germline V gene has CDR1 MDHEN and CDR2 SYDVKM. The CDR3 consists of 15 residues. V gave up 1 base and J gave up 0 bases, with 10 bases separating them. The CDR3 is CASSLFALVSYEQYF. DNA for the CDR3: TGTGCCAGCAGTTTATTTGCGCTGGTCTCCTACGAGCAGTACTTC. Combining the CDR3 with reference TRBV28 and TRBJ2-7 gives the whole variable domain DVKVTQSSRYLVKRTGEKVFLECVQDMDHENMFWYRQDPGLGLRLIYFSYDVKMKEKGDIPEGYSVSREKKERFSLILESASTNQTSMYLCASSLFALVSYEQYFGPGTRLTVT.

This clone came up once. This chain uses TRBV10-2 with TRBJ2-7; 11 bases map to TRBD2. Per germline, CDR1 WSHSY and CDR2 SAAADI. J gave up 3 bases and V 1 base, and 5 bases lay outside the gene matches. The CDR3 contains 16 residues. The CDR3 DNA sequence: TGCGCCAGCAGTGAGTTGGGACTAGCGGAAAACTACGAGCAGTACTTC. It encodes CASSELGLAENYEQYF.

The chain is built from TRBV28 and TRBJ1-1; possibly TRBD1 for D (6 bases). Germline CDR1 and CDR2: MDHEN and SYDVKM. CDR3 length equals 14 residues. Between the trimmed V and J ends, which lost 3 bases and 5 bases, there was a span of 13 bases. The CDR3: CASSFSRGRTEAFF. CDR3 coding DNA: TGTGCCAGCAGTTTCTCCAGGGGCAGGACTGAAGCTTTCTTT.

The chain couples TRBV7-9 to TRBJ1-2, with TRBD1 matching 9 bases. The CDR3 runs to 13 residues. The V and J ends lost 5 bases and 7 bases, in that order; junction bases with no gene match: 5. Germline assignment: CDR1 SEHNR and CDR2 FQNEAQ (reference sequence). DNA of the CDR3: TGTGCCAGCAGCGTGGACAGGGGAGGTGGCTACACCTTC. Protein: CASSVDRGGGYTF.

The CDR3 DNA reads TGTGCCAGCAGCTTGAGTACTCAGGGGAATGAGCAGTTCTTC. Amino acids: CASSLSTQGNEQFF. This rearrangement joins TRBV5-4 to TRBJ2-1; perhaps TRBD1 as D (6 bases). Trimming left V 1 base short and J 7 bases short, with 12 bases between. Germline V gene data show CDR1 as SGHNT and CDR2 as YYREEE (reference sequence). CDR3 size: 14 residues. The whole variable domain, filled in from reference TRBV5-4 and TRBJ2-1, reads ETGVTQSPTHLIKTRGQQVTLRCSSQSGHNTVSWYQQALGQGPQFIFQYYREEENGRGNFPPRFSGLQFPNYSSELNVNALELDDSALYLCASSLSTQGNEQFFGPGTRLTVL.

This chain uses TRBV25-1 with TRBJ2-2, with TRBD2 matching over 7 bases. Germline trimming cut 7 bases from V and 4 bases from J; bases unmatched to any gene: 15. There are 17 residues in the CDR3. Germline CDR1 is MGHDK and CDR2 is SYGVNS. CDR3 nucleotide sequence: TGTGCCAGCACCACTGTTGGGAGGGCCGTCTCCACCGGGGAGCTGTTTTTT. Translated: CASTTVGRAVSTGELFF.

V gene TRBV30 combines with J gene TRBJ1-2; maybe TRBD1 (6 bases). Germline CDR1 and CDR2: GTSNPN and SVGIG (reference sequence). The ends were cut back, 4 bases at V and 7 bases at J, with 16 bases in the middle. This CDR3 has 13 amino acids. Here the CDR3 DNA reads TGTGCCTGGACCCGATCCGGGACAACTGGCTACACCTTC. This gives the protein CAWTRSGTTGYTF. Based on the CDR3 plus reference TRBV30 and TRBJ1-2, the full variable domain is SQTIHQWPATLVQPVGSPLSLECTVEGTSNPNLYWYRQAAGRGLQLLFYSVGIGQISSEVPQNLSASRPQDRQFILSSKKLLLSDSGFYLCAWTRSGTTGYTFGSGTRLTVV.

V gene TRBV2 combines with J gene TRBJ1-3, with 10 bases lining up with TRBD1. The CDR3 is 14 amino acids. V gave up 8 bases and J gave up 3 bases; unmatched junction bases: 4. In germline, CDR1 is SNHLY, CDR2 FYNNEI. CDR3 in amino acids: CASGGQGSGNTIYF. The CDR3 nucleotides read TGTGCCAGCGGGGGACAGGGGAGTGGAAACACCATATATTTT.

The gene calls are TRBV5-4 and TRBJ1-1; possible D gene TRBD1, 5 bases. Germline CDR1 SGHNT, CDR2 YYREEE (reference sequence). V lost 6 bases and J lost 11, with 17 bases in between. The CDR3 totals 12 residues. The CDR3 is CASKEDSPLAFF. As DNA, the CDR3 is TGTGCCAGCAAGGAAGACAGCCCGTTGGCTTTCTTT.

This clone showed up just once. This CDR3 reads CATRQYNTGELFF. Written as DNA, the CDR3 is TGTGCCACCAGGCAGTATAACACCGGGGAGCTGTTTTTT. V and J are TRBV24-1 and TRBJ2-2; no clear D gene. Germline values: CDR1 KGHDR, CDR2 SFDVKD. V lost 7 bases, J lost 2 bases, and 7 bases lay in between. The CDR3 runs 13 residues.

The genes are TRBV9 and TRBJ1-2; D gene uncertain. The CDR3 loop spans 15 amino acids. Germline values: CDR1 SGDLS, CDR2 YYNGEE. Trimming pared 0 bases from V and 4 bases from J, leaving 13 bases between. DNA for the CDR3: TGTGCCAGCAGCGTAGGACTCTCTGTGGGCTATGGCTACACCTTC. This sequence encodes CASSVGLSVGYGYTF.

The chain has TRBV15 and TRBJ2-1; the match to TRBD2 covers 7 bases. Trimming removed 3 bases from V and 8 bases from J; junction bases left unmatched: 10. Looked up from germline, CDR1 is LNHNV and CDR2 is YYDKDF (reference sequence). This CDR3 is 15 amino acids long. CDR3 residues: CATSSWSGIGYEQFF. Written as DNA, the CDR3 is TGTGCCACCAGCAGCTGGAGCGGGATCGGATATGAGCAGTTCTTC.

J is TRBJ2-7 and V is TRBV18; TRBD1 matches at 11 bases. Germline lookup yields CDR1 KGHSH and CDR2 LQKENI. There are 14 residues in the CDR3. The V segment lost 5 bases and the J segment 4 bases; nucleotides outside the gene matches: 4. The CDR3 is CASSVGTGGYEQYF. CDR3 nucleotides: TGTGCCAGCTCAGTGGGGACAGGGGGTTACGAGCAGTACTTC.

This sequence joins TRBV19 and TRBJ1-5; 7 bases match TRBD1. Germline loops: CDR1 LNHDA, CDR2 SQIVND (reference sequence). The V segment lost 6 bases and the J segment 2 bases; nucleotides outside the gene matches: 10. CDR3 length equals 16 residues. The CDR3 coding sequence is TGTGCCAGTAGCTTGACAGGGAGAAGCGGCAATCAGCCCCAGCATTTT. Translation gives CASSLTGRSGNQPQHF.

The chain joins TRBV28 to TRBJ1-2; D remains ambiguous. The CDR3 contains 12 residues. Deletions cut 0 bases from V and 6 bases from J, with 5 bases between. Germline V CDR1 and CDR2: MDHEN, SYDVKM. The CDR3 bases are TGTGCCAGCAGTTTATGGCAGGATGGCTACACCTTC. Protein sequence: CASSLWQDGYTF.

The chain has TRBV7-2 and TRBJ2-7, with D possibly being TRBD1 (6 bases). V was pared by 4 bases and J by 6 bases, with 22 bases between. There are 16 residues in the CDR3. Germline V lookup: CDR1 SGHTA, CDR2 FQGNSA. CDR3 loop: CASSSESYRAAVEQYF. The CDR3 DNA reads as TGTGCCAGCAGCTCTGAATCTTACAGGGCTGCGGTCGAGCAGTACTTC. The whole variable domain, remainder taken from reference TRBV7-2 and TRBJ2-7, is GAGVSQSPSNKVTEKGKDVELRCDPISGHTALYWYRQSLGQGLEFLIYFQGNSAPDKSGLPSDRFSAERTGGSVSTLTIQRTQQEDSAVYLCASSSESYRAAVEQYFGPGTRLTVT.

CDR3 loop: CASSLHPRGSGKGVGELFF. The CDR3, as DNA: TGTGCCAGCAGCTTACACCCCCGGGGGAGCGGGAAGGGTGTCGGGGAGCTGTTTTTT. The rearrangement links TRBV7-2 to TRBJ2-2, with 7 bases aligning to TRBD2. Germline values: CDR1 SGHTA, CDR2 FQGNSA. Trimming at V came to 2 bases and at J to 7 bases, leaving 19 bases not matched to a gene. The CDR3 sequence is 19 residues long.

This clone was counted only a few times. J is TRBJ1-5 and V is TRBV28; possibly TRBD1 for D (5 bases). V was shortened by 8 bases and J by 6 bases, with 11 bases between the two germline ends. The CDR3 is made up of 12 amino acids. Germline V gene data show CDR1 as MDHEN and CDR2 as SYDVKM. CDR3 sequence reads: CASAWGGQPQHF. The CDR3 nucleotides are TGTGCCAGCGCCTGGGGGGGTCAGCCCCAGCATTTT.

Regarding this clone: Different DNA sequences within this sample yield the same CDR3. The CDR3 region has the DNA TGCGCCAGCAGCGGAGGACAGGGCCAGCCCCAGCATTTT. It yields the protein CASSGGQGQPQHF. The chain joins TRBV5-1 to TRBJ1-5; 8 nucleotides agree with TRBD1. V shed 4 bases and J 7 bases; nucleotides not matched to a gene: 4. The germline gives CDR1 SGHRS, CDR2 YFSETQ. The CDR3 is 13 residues long.

This sequence joins TRBV27 and TRBJ1-5; D is uncertain. The germline V gene has CDR1 MNHEY and CDR2 SMNVEV (reference sequence). The ends were cut back, 1 base at V and 0 bases at J, with 7 bases in the middle. CDR3 length equals 15 residues. The CDR3 region has the DNA TGTGCCAGCAGTTTATTGGCTTTTAGCAATCAGCCCCAGCATTTT. This codes for CASSLLAFSNQPQHF.